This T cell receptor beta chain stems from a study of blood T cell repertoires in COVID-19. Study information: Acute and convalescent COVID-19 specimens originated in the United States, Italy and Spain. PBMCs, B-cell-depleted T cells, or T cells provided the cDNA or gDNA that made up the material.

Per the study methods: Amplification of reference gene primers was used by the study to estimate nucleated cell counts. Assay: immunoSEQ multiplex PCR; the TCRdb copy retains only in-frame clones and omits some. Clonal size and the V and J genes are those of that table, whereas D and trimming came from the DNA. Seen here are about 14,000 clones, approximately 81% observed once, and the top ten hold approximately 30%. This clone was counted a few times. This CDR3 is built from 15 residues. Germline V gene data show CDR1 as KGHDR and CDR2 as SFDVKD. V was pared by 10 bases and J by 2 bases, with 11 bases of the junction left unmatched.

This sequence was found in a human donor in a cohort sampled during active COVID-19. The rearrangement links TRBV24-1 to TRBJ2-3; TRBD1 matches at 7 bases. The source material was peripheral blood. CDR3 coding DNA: TGTGCCACTCAGAGGACAGGCGACTCCACAGATACGCAGTATTTT. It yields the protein CATQRTGDSTDTQYF.